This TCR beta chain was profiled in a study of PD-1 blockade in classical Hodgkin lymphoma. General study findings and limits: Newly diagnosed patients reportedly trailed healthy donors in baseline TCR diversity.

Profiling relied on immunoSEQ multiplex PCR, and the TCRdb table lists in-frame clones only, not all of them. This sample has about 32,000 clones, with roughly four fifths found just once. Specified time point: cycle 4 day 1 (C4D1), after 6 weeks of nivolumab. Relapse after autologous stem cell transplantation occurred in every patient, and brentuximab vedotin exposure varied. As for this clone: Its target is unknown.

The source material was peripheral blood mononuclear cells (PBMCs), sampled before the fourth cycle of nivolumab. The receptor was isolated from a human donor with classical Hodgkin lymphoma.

DNA of the CDR3: TGCGCCAGCAGCCAAAGGCTGAACTCCTACGAGCAGTACGTC. Encoded protein: CASSQRLNSYEQYV. V and J are TRBV4-3 and TRBJ2-7; D unresolved. CDR1 is LGHNA and CDR2 is YSLEER in the germline V gene. Trimming cost V 2 bases and J 0 bases, with 8 bases left between them. The CDR3 length is 14 residues.